The rows below give T cell receptor beta chains drawn from one sample of a study of shared clonotypes between healthy human individuals. Assay: immunoSEQ multiplex PCR; the TCRdb copy retains only in-frame clones and omits some. The sample contains around 1.9 million clones, around 93% of which appear only once. Sequences were obtained from naive CD8+ T cells from PBMCs. These TCRs come from a man between 18 and 35 years old in good health. Some clones in this sample may be carry-over from other donors' samples. The CDR3 runs from the conserved cysteine through the conserved F or W. A D gene is named only where the DNA matches it firmly. The size of a clone is reported for some rows only, either as once, few or many, or as a class for expanded clones.

TRBV6-1	TRBJ2-4	NA	NA	CASQTGWAAKNIQYF	TGTGCCAGCCAGACAGGCTGGGCAGCCAAAAACATTCAGTACTTC
TRBV9	TRBJ2-3	TRBD2	NA	CASKASGSTDTQYF	TGTGCCAGCAAGGCTAGCGGGAGCACAGATACGCAGTATTTT
TRBV27	TRBJ2-7	TRBD2	NA	CASSLTSGILDSFKGYEQYF	TGTGCCAGCAGTTTAACTAGCGGGATCCTTGATTCGTTTAAGGGCTACGAGCAGTACTTC
TRBV10-3	TRBJ2-3	NA	once	CAIRDPSGTDTQYF	TGTGCCATCAGAGACCCCAGTGGCACAGATACGCAGTATTTT
TRBV9	TRBJ2-3	TRBD2	NA	CASSAKRGLVTDTQYF	TGTGCCAGCAGTGCGAAACGGGGACTAGTCACAGATACGCAGTATTTT
TRBV2	TRBJ1-4	TRBD1	NA	CASSIDLGQFSEKLFF	TGTGCCAGCAGTATAGACCTGGGACAGTTCTCGGAAAAACTGTTTTTT
TRBV30	TRBJ1-2	NA	NA	CAWSPLGEGYGYTF	TGTGCCTGGAGTCCGCTCGGGGAGGGGTATGGCTACACCTTC
TRBV7-9	TRBJ1-2	TRBD1	NA	CASSLRGQPGYTF	TGTGCCAGCAGCTTGAGGGGGCAGCCGGGCTACACCTTC
TRBV28	TRBJ2-3	NA	NA	CASSLEVRTDTQYF	TGTGCCAGCAGTTTAGAGGTCCGCACAGATACGCAGTATTTT
TRBV6-6	TRBJ2-7	TRBD2	NA	CASSYSTSGEYEQYF	TGTGCCAGCAGTTACTCCACTAGCGGGGAGTACGAGCAGTACTTC
TRBV2	TRBJ2-1	NA	NA	CASYLASGVVNEQFF	TGTGCCAGCTACCTAGCGAGTGGTGTGGTAAATGAGCAGTTCTTC
TRBV7-9	TRBJ2-3	TRBD2	NA	CASTAPGGVTSTDTQYF	TGTGCCAGCACCGCCCCGGGGGGAGTTACTAGCACAGATACGCAGTATTTT
TRBV5-6	TRBJ2-3	NA	NA	CASSLAGSTDTQYF	TGTGCCAGCAGCTTGGCCGGTAGCACAGATACGCAGTATTTT
TRBV29-1	TRBJ1-2	TRBD1	NA	CSVPAGTGIGYTF	TGCAGCGTCCCCGCCGGGACAGGGATCGGCTACACCTTC
TRBV29-1	TRBJ2-7	TRBD2	NA	CSVQGLSGISSYEQYF	TGCAGCGTTCAAGGCTTAAGCGGGATCAGCTCCTACGAGCAGTACTTC
TRBV4-1	TRBJ2-7	NA	NA	CASSHRFSGKYEQYF	TGCGCCAGCAGCCACCGTTTCTCAGGAAAATACGAGCAGTACTTC
TRBV7-6	TRBJ2-7	NA	once	CASSLVGGTYEQYF	TGTGCCAGCAGCTTAGTGGGGGGCACCTACGAGCAGTACTTC
TRBV9	TRBJ2-3	NA	NA	CASSKSQGALTDTQYF	TGTGCCAGCAGCAAGTCACAAGGGGCACTCACAGATACGCAGTATTTT
TRBV15	TRBJ2-7	NA	NA	CATSGRTVAPYEQYF	TGTGCCACCAGCGGGAGGACTGTAGCCCCCTACGAGCAGTACTTC
TRBV6-5	TRBJ2-1	NA	NA	CASAGSYNEQFF	TGTGCCAGCGCGGGCTCCTACAATGAGCAGTTCTTC
TRBV6-1	TRBJ1-2	NA	NA	CASSATYRRQVYGYTF	TGTGCCAGCAGTGCAACCTACAGAAGACAAGTCTATGGCTACACCTTC
TRBV29-1	TRBJ2-3	NA	once	CSVEEGARDTDTQYF	TGCAGCGTTGAAGAAGGGGCCAGGGACACAGATACGCAGTATTTT
TRBV6-1	TRBJ1-2	NA	NA	CASSEDWSANYGYTF	TGTGCCAGCAGTGAAGACTGGAGTGCCAACTATGGCTACACCTTC
TRBV27	TRBJ2-1	NA	NA	CASSLPPHNEQFF	TGTGCCAGCAGTTTACCCCCCCACAATGAGCAGTTCTTC
TRBV14	TRBJ1-2	NA	few	CASSQVSAGEGYTF	TGTGCCAGCAGCCAAGTTTCGGCAGGCGAGGGCTACACCTTC
TRBV6-5	TRBJ2-7	NA	NA	CASSYGAGGYEQYF	TGTGCCAGCAGTTACGGGGCAGGGGGGTACGAGCAGTACTTC
TRBV13	TRBJ1-1	TRBD1	NA	CASSSGQGGSWTEAFF	TGTGCCAGCAGCTCCGGACAGGGGGGATCGTGGACTGAAGCTTTCTTT
TRBV7-9	TRBJ2-7	NA	NA	CASSSPGTQLPYEQYF	TGTGCCAGCAGCTCCCCCGGGACACAACTTCCCTACGAGCAGTACTTC
TRBV19	TRBJ2-2	NA	NA	CASTHFAGELFF	TGTGCCAGTACCCACTTCGCCGGGGAGCTGTTTTTT
TRBV27	TRBJ2-1	TRBD2	NA	CASTTLLAGGSAGFNEQFF	TGTGCCAGCACGACTTTACTAGCGGGAGGCTCCGCCGGGTTCAATGAGCAGTTCTTC
TRBV6-1	TRBJ1-2	NA	NA	CASSEASGGYYGYTF	TGTGCCAGCAGTGAAGCATCCGGGGGCTACTATGGCTACACCTTC
TRBV19	TRBJ1-2	TRBD1	NA	CASNPDRVDGYTF	TGTGCCAGTAACCCGGACAGGGTGGATGGCTACACCTTC
TRBV4-3	TRBJ1-2	NA	NA	CASSHRTVSNYGYTF	TGCGCCAGCAGCCACCGGACAGTTTCTAACTATGGCTACACCTTC
TRBV27	TRBJ2-1	NA	NA	CASSFHPIRGASYNEQFF	TGTGCCAGCAGTTTCCACCCCATTAGGGGGGCCTCCTACAATGAGCAGTTCTTC
TRBV14	TRBJ2-7	NA	NA	CASRPLGGDEQYF	TGTGCCAGCAGGCCGCTCGGAGGGGACGAGCAGTACTTC
TRBV14	TRBJ1-2	NA	NA	CASSQWLGREGYTF	TGTGCCAGCAGCCAATGGCTAGGGAGGGAAGGCTACACCTTC
TRBV7-9	TRBJ2-2	NA	NA	CASSPRGGANAGELFF	TGTGCCAGCAGCCCACGAGGGGGGGCCAACGCCGGGGAGCTGTTTTTT
TRBV7-3	TRBJ2-1	TRBD2	NA	CASSPLTGGYNEQFF	TGTGCCAGTAGCCCTCTCACGGGAGGCTACAATGAGCAGTTCTTC
TRBV7-8	TRBJ2-2	NA	NA	CASSLEVAKANTGELFF	TGTGCCAGCAGCTTAGAGGTAGCTAAGGCGAACACCGGGGAGCTGTTTTTT
TRBV11-2	TRBJ1-3	NA	NA	CASSPRQGNTIYF	TGTGCCAGCAGCCCAAGACAGGGAAACACCATATATTTT
TRBV16	TRBJ2-7	NA	NA	CASSQFRGSSYEQYF	TGTGCCAGCAGCCAATTTAGGGGAAGCTCCTACGAGCAGTACTTC
TRBV29-1	TRBJ2-1	TRBD2	NA	CSVVLAGGKNEQFF	TGCAGCGTTGTGCTAGCGGGAGGGAAAAATGAGCAGTTCTTC
TRBV10-2	TRBJ2-7	TRBD2	NA	CASSESVPSGSSEQYF	TGCGCCAGCAGTGAGTCGGTCCCTAGCGGGAGCTCCGAGCAGTACTTC
TRBV10-1	TRBJ1-1	TRBD1	NA	CATGAGGNTEAFF	TGCGCCACCGGGGCAGGGGGCAATACTGAAGCTTTCTTT
TRBV9	TRBJ2-2	TRBD2	NA	CASSVELAGSSTGELFF	TGTGCCAGCAGCGTAGAACTAGCGGGATCAAGCACCGGGGAGCTGTTTTTT
TRBV30	TRBJ1-5	NA	NA	CAWSVQSSNQPQHF	TGTGCCTGGAGTGTACAGAGTAGCAATCAGCCCCAGCATTTT
TRBV15	TRBJ2-6	NA	once	CATSSHTGIGANVLTF	TGTGCCACCAGCAGTCATACAGGGATCGGGGCCAACGTCCTGACTTTC
TRBV7-9	TRBJ1-1	NA	few	CASSSEGGTEAFF	TGTGCCAGCAGCTCCGAAGGAGGCACTGAAGCTTTCTTT
TRBV11-2	TRBJ2-7	NA	NA	CASSLGPGTYEQYF	TGTGCCAGCAGCTTAGGCCCAGGGACCTACGAGCAGTACTTC
TRBV5-1	TRBJ2-6	NA	NA	CASSFDWYSGANVLTF	TGCGCCAGCAGCTTCGACTGGTACTCTGGGGCCAACGTCCTGACTTTC
TRBV11-2	TRBJ2-1	TRBD2	NA	CASSQRGVRVGYNEQFF	TGTGCCAGCAGCCAGCGGGGGGTGCGGGTGGGTTACAATGAGCAGTTCTTC
TRBV4-3	TRBJ2-3	NA	NA	CASSQDGRLEQYF	TGCGCCAGCAGCCAAGATGGGAGGCTAGAGCAGTATTTT